Listed below are T cell receptor beta chains from one sample, sequenced in a study of T cells expressing NK-cell markers. TCRdb processed the 5' RACE reads again and assigns one entry to each CDR3 protein, with no DNA. Found here are about 30,000 distinct CDR3 sequences; the top ten clones hold 50% to 75%. Source material: blood T cells: a sorted CD56 or NKG2C T cell subset, CD4+ or CD8+ T cells, or bulk PBMC T cells (not recorded which). The receptors originated from a woman aged 18 to 75 in good health. The CDR3 runs from the conserved cysteine through the conserved F or W.

j_call,v_call,cdr3_aa
TRBJ2-5,TRBV20-1,CSARVDRGWSQETQYF
TRBJ2-6,TRBV5-1,CASSLYSGANVLTF
TRBJ2-1,TRBV2,CASSGGAGWNNEQFF
TRBJ2-1,TRBV29-1,CSVEARGRNEQFF
TRBJ1-1,TRBV27,CASSLTKWNTEAFF
TRBJ2-7,TRBV15,CATSRASVPPYEQYF
TRBJ2-5,TRBV6-5,CASSYSKGTETQYF
TRBJ2-7,TRBV7-2,CASSPWTNPGVEQYF
TRBJ1-2,TRBV27,CASSPRPRTAPYGYTF
TRBJ2-1,TRBV29-1,CSALAGRAYNEQFF
TRBJ2-7,TRBV24-1,CATSDLRGTEQYF
TRBJ2-5,TRBV5-6,CASSLSETQYF
TRBJ1-1,TRBV2,CASLRGGTEAFF
TRBJ2-2,TRBV3-1,CASSQDRDRFLDTGELFF
TRBJ2-7,TRBV11-2,CASSLVASEAYEQYF
TRBJ1-2,TRBV13,CASSAGTGALGYTF
TRBJ1-2,TRBV6-5,CASSYRAVLNYGYTF
TRBJ1-2,TRBV5-1,CASSFGTGGSGYGYTF
TRBJ2-7,TRBV12-3/TRBV12-4,CASSFPGLHEQYF
TRBJ2-1,TRBV7-9,CASSWGGVNEQFF
TRBJ1-2,TRBV5-6,CASSTGTPATGYTF
TRBJ1-2,TRBV5-6,CASEVGDRELYGYTF
TRBJ2-1,TRBV29-1,CSGDTDNEQFF
TRBJ2-1,TRBV27,CASHPGTGWNEQFF
TRBJ2-7,TRBV4-2,CASSQDEEVSSYEQYF
TRBJ2-3,TRBV7-8,CASSLGRGLSTDTQYF
TRBJ2-1,TRBV28,CASSRTSGSNEQFF
TRBJ1-5,TRBV4-1,CASSQAPQVQPQHF